The next 24 T cell receptor beta chains were all read from a single sample in a study of spatial heterogeneity in lung cancer. The time point here: sample taken at primary tumor resection. For these receptors, no antigen is known. TCRdb processed the 5' RACE reads anew with MiXCR; each CDR3 protein has one entry. The profile shows more than 9,000 distinct CDR3 sequences, around 6% of them singletons. Broader study findings: Counts of expanded alpha and beta TCRs within tumors tracked the tumor nonsynonymous mutation count.

This sample comprised lung tumor tissue, obtained at surgery. Source of these receptors: a male donor with early-stage non-small cell lung cancer.

This clonotype was found many times. The genes are TRBV7-9 and TRBJ1-1; no clear D gene. The V end was cut by 8 bases, the J end by 1 base, with 5 bases between. The CDR3 loop spans 11 amino acids. Germline CDR1 reads SEHNR; CDR2 reads FQNEAQ (reference sequence). CDR3 in DNA: TGTGCCAGCCTCCGGAACACTGAAGCTTTCTTT. It yields the protein CASLRNTEAFF.

The rearrangement uses TRBV2 and TRBJ1-1, with 7 positions matching TRBD1. Germline CDR1 is SNHLY and CDR2 is FYNNEI. With 3 bases clipped from V and 4 bases from J, the junction kept 5 bases outside the gene matches. CDR3 length equals 14 residues. The CDR3 spells CASSERQGPTEAFF. CDR3 nucleotide sequence: TGTGCCAGCAGTGAGAGACAGGGACCCACTGAAGCTTTCTTT.

This clonotype rates as medium-sized. The rearrangement joins TRBV10-1 to TRBJ1-1; TRBD1 matches at 7 bases. CDR1 and CDR2 from the germline V gene are WNHNN and SYGVQD (reference sequence). This CDR3 region has 14 residues. V shed 4 bases, J shed 6 bases, and the junction held 8 bases outside the gene matches. CDR3 amino acids: CASSVARQGAEAFF. The CDR3 DNA sequence: TGCGCCAGCAGTGTGGCACGGCAGGGGGCTGAAGCTTTCTTT.

This clonotype was counted many times. V gene TRBV10-3 combines with J gene TRBJ2-5, with unresolved D. The CDR3 runs to 13 residues. Germline V CDR1 and CDR2: ENHRY, SYGVKD. Between the trimmed V and J ends, which lost 3 bases and 10 bases, there was a span of 15 bases. The CDR3 sequence is CAISDQDNLGQYF. For the CDR3, the DNA is TGTGCCATCAGTGATCAGGATAACCTTGGCCAGTACTTC.

This clonotype has a count of ten or more. This chain uses TRBV10-2 with TRBJ2-3; no firm D call. Trimming removed 3 bases at V and 0 bases at J, with 10 bases between. Germline CDR1 and CDR2: WSHSY and SAAADI. CDR3 size: 15 residues. Here the CDR3 DNA reads TGCGCCAGCAGTGAAGGACGGTCTAGCACAGATACGCAGTATTTT. It is translated as CASSEGRSSTDTQYF.

This clonotype occurred many times. V is TRBV5-1 and J is TRBJ2-2; 7 bases are shared with TRBD1. The length of the CDR3 is 16 residues. Germline trimming cut 0 bases from V and 1 base from J; bases unmatched to any gene: 3. Germline lookup yields CDR1 SGHRS and CDR2 YFSETQ. The CDR3 DNA follows: TGCGCCAGCAGCTTGGAGGGGGCGGAGAACACCGGGGAGCTGTTTTTT. This codes for CASSLEGAENTGELFF.

This clonotype came up a few times. This rearrangement joins TRBV6-2 or TRBV6-3 to TRBJ2-5; 8 bases are shared with TRBD2. Germline values: CDR1 MNHEY, CDR2 SVGEGT. The CDR3 loop spans 17 amino acids. Trimming at V came to 0 bases and at J to 0 bases, leaving 6 bases not matched to a gene. The CDR3 here is CASSYSITSGNQETQYF. As DNA, the CDR3 is TGTGCCAGCAGTTACTCGATTACTAGCGGAAACCAAGAGACCCAGTACTTC.

This clonotype appeared many times. This sequence joins TRBV20-1 and TRBJ1-4, with D unresolved. Trimming took 4 bases from V and 5 from J, leaving 5 bases between them. This CDR3 is built from 11 residues. Germline V lookup: CDR1 DFQATT, CDR2 SNEGSKA (reference sequence). This chain's CDR3 is CSATRNEKLFF. The CDR3 DNA sequence: TGCAGTGCTACCCGAAATGAAAAACTGTTTTTT.

The table lists this clonotype with many counts. This chain's CDR3 is CSARDEGAKLFF. Written as DNA, the CDR3 is TGCAGTGCTAGAGATGAGGGTGCAAAACTGTTTTTT. This chain joins TRBV20-1 and TRBJ1-4; D gene ambiguous. CDR3 length: 12 residues. The ends were cut back, 0 bases at V and 10 bases at J, with 9 bases in the middle. Germline CDR1 is DFQATT and CDR2 is SNEGSKA (reference sequence).

This clonotype has ten or more counts. The V call is TRBV5-1, the J call TRBJ1-3; 8 nucleotides match TRBD1. Looked up from germline, CDR1 is SGHRS and CDR2 is YFSETQ. The CDR3 covers 15 residues. The V segment lost 4 bases and the J segment 4 bases; nucleotides outside the gene matches: 7. The CDR3 nucleotides are TGCGCCAGCAGCGTGACAGGGGACGCGGGAAACACCATATATTTT. It specifies CASSVTGDAGNTIYF.

This clonotype is termed medium-sized. The V and J genes are TRBV28 and TRBJ1-4; D might be TRBD1 (6 bases). V was clipped by 0 bases and J by 0 bases, with 14 bases between them. The CDR3 sequence is 18 residues long. Germline assignment: CDR1 MDHEN and CDR2 SYDVKM. In nucleotides, the CDR3 is TGTGCCAGCAGTTTATGGAAAGGGGGGATTACAACTAATGAAAAACTGTTTTTT. This codes for CASSLWKGGITTNEKLFF.

The V gene is TRBV5-1, the J gene TRBJ2-3, with 8 bases matching TRBD1. Germline CDR1 and CDR2: SGHRS and YFSETQ. This CDR3 contains 14 residues. V gave up 4 bases and J gave up 2 bases; unmatched junction bases: 3. CDR3 sequence: CASSGGQDTDTQYF. CDR3 in DNA: TGCGCCAGCAGCGGGGGACAGGACACAGATACGCAGTATTTT.

This clonotype is medium-sized by share. This chain joins TRBV7-8 and TRBJ2-3, with TRBD1 as a possible D gene (5 bases). This CDR3 spans 18 amino acids. In germline, CDR1 is SGHVS, CDR2 FQNEAQ. V shed 1 base and J shed 2 bases, with 19 bases lying between them. The CDR3 loop reads CASSLVLTATYHTDTQYF. CDR3 sequence (DNA): TGTGCCAGCAGCTTAGTCCTGACAGCCACTTACCACACAGATACGCAGTATTTT.

In its sample, this clonotype was seen many times. The chain carries TRBV20-1 and TRBJ2-2; 7 bases map to TRBD1. The CDR3 covers 14 residues. Per the germline V gene, CDR1 is DFQATT and CDR2 is SNEGSKA (reference sequence). V shed 6 bases, J shed 1 base, and the junction held 5 bases outside the gene matches. The CDR3 DNA reads TGCAGTGCCCGAGGGGGCGGGAACACCGGGGAGCTGTTTTTT. Its translation: CSARGGGNTGELFF.

This clonotype is termed medium-sized. The chain couples TRBV5-1 to TRBJ2-3; unclear D gene. The CDR3 is made up of 14 amino acids. Per germline, CDR1 SGHRS and CDR2 YFSETQ. V lost 0 bases and J lost 3, with 8 bases in between. The DNA of the CDR3 is TGCGCCAGCAGCTTGGTTAGTGAGACAGATACGCAGTATTTT. It codes for CASSLVSETDTQYF.

This clonotype has at least ten counts. The chain couples TRBV20-1 to TRBJ2-1; 7 bases line up with TRBD2. Per germline, CDR1 DFQATT and CDR2 SNEGSKA (reference sequence). The V segment lost 5 bases and the J segment 4 bases; nucleotides outside the gene matches: 14. This CDR3 contains 16 residues. CDR3 sequence reads: CSAYMPLGGRYNEQFF. As DNA, the CDR3 is TGCAGTGCTTATATGCCCCTGGGGGGGAGGTACAATGAGCAGTTCTTC.

This clonotype was seen ten or more times. V and J are TRBV5-8 and TRBJ2-3; D uncertain. Germline-derived CDR1 and CDR2 are SGHTS and YDEGEE. V was cut by 0 bases and J by 0 bases, with 11 bases left in between. CDR3 size: 16 residues. DNA for the CDR3: TGTGCCAGCAGCTTGGGCGGCGTCAGCAGCACAGATACGCAGTATTTT. Its protein product is CASSLGGVSSTDTQYF.

This clonotype was detected ten times or more. The CDR3 here is CASSPWGEYNEQFF. Here the CDR3 DNA reads TGTGCCAGCAGTCCGTGGGGGGAGTACAATGAGCAGTTCTTC. This sequence joins TRBV27 and TRBJ2-1, with a tentative D call TRBD2 (6 bases). CDR3 length: 14 residues. Germline lookup yields CDR1 MNHEY and CDR2 SMNVEV (reference sequence). Trimming pared 5 bases from V and 4 bases from J, leaving 12 bases between.

At least ten counts were recorded for this clonotype. The V gene is TRBV20-1, the J gene TRBJ1-2; weak D call: TRBD1 (6 bases). The CDR3 covers 14 residues. From germline, CDR1 is DFQATT and CDR2 SNEGSKA (reference sequence). With 5 bases removed from V and 1 base from J, the gap between germline ends came to 14 bases. CDR3 sequence (DNA): TGCAGTGCTTCAGGGGTTGTGGGTAACTATGGCTACACCTTC. It yields the protein CSASGVVGNYGYTF.

In this sample, this clonotype turned up many times. The chain carries TRBV28 and TRBJ1-4; D uncertain. The germline gives CDR1 MDHEN, CDR2 SYDVKM. CDR3 length: 15 amino acids. Trimming removed 6 bases from V and 3 bases from J, with 14 bases in between. CDR3 DNA sequence: TGTGCCAGCAGCCGATCGGACTCACCTAATGAAAAACTGTTTTTT. This translates into CASSRSDSPNEKLFF.

This clonotype was seen at least ten times. This sequence joins TRBV14 and TRBJ1-2; D not resolved. Looked up from germline, CDR1 is SGHDN and CDR2 is FVKESK. Trimming took off 0 bases at V and 4 bases at J, with 12 bases between the two ends. The CDR3 length is 15 residues. The CDR3 region is CASSQEGSGLYGYTF. Written as DNA, the CDR3 is TGTGCCAGCAGCCAAGAGGGTTCAGGCCTCTATGGCTACACCTTC. Full variable domain (outside the CDR3, taken from reference TRBV14 and TRBJ1-2): EAGVTQFPSHSVIEKGQTVTLRCDPISGHDNLYWYRRVMGKEIKFLLHFVKESKQDESGMPNNRFLAERTGGTYSTLKVQPAELEDSGVYFCASSQEGSGLYGYTFGSGTRLTVV.

This clonotype was seen many times. CDR3 DNA: TGTGCCATCGGCAGCGTCAGTGGCGAGACCCAGTACTTC. This encodes CAIGSVSGETQYF. The chain uses TRBV10-3 and TRBJ2-5; no clear D gene. The CDR3 contains 13 residues. CDR1 is ENHRY, CDR2 SYGVKD, per germline. V was shortened by 8 bases and J by 5 bases, with 15 bases between the two germline ends.

This clonotype has at least ten counts. V is TRBV5-6 and J is TRBJ2-1; D possibly corresponds to TRBD2 (6 bases). Germline V CDR1 and CDR2: SGHDT, YYEEEE. Trimming took off 2 bases at V and 5 bases at J, with 17 bases between the two ends. The CDR3 sequence is 16 residues long. The CDR3 nucleotides are TGTGCCAGCAGCTTTTGGATGGGAGGCCTCCACAATGAGCAGTTCTTC. Its protein is CASSFWMGGLHNEQFF.

In its sample, this clonotype was seen many times. The CDR3 loop reads CASSLYGTSGAYEQYF. CDR3 sequence (DNA): TGTGCCAGCAGTTTATATGGGACTAGCGGAGCCTACGAGCAGTACTTC. The chain recombines TRBV28 with TRBJ2-7; 11 positions agree with TRBD2. This CDR3 has 16 residues. Trimming at V came to 1 base and at J to 2 bases, leaving 4 bases not matched to a gene. The V gene's germline CDR1 is MDHEN and CDR2 SYDVKM.